This T cell receptor beta chain was sequenced during a study of Graves' ophthalmopathy and Graves' hyperthyroidism. The TCR beta CDR3 regions underwent amplification from RNA transcripts. The first-round RT-PCR employed HTBI primers together with the Qiagen OneStep RT-PCR kit. A multiplex PCR was then performed as the second round. MiXCR, applied by TCRdb to the multiplex PCR reads, yields one record per CDR3 protein. Found here are roughly 1.1 million distinct CDR3 sequences, roughly 35% of them singletons; the top ten hold around 10%. Looked up from germline, CDR1 is SGHTA and CDR2 is FQGNSA. J lost 4 bases, V lost 5 bases, and 6 bases had no gene match. The CDR3 is made up of 14 amino acids.

This receptor was identified in an adult man with Graves' hyperthyroidism. The chain is built from TRBV7-2 and TRBJ2-7, with 9 positions matching TRBD1. What was sequenced was peripheral blood or thyroid tissue (not recorded which). Here the CDR3 DNA reads TGTGCCAGCAGCCCACAGGGGGCCGGTTACGAGCAGTACTTC. Its translation is CASSPQGAGYEQYF.